This entry lists 21 T cell receptor beta chains sequenced from one sample in a study of blood T cell repertoires in COVID-19 (dated by TCRdb to about 2020). The receptor library was made with the immunoSEQ multiplex PCR assay. TCRdb took over this immuneACCESS table, retaining in-frame rearrangements with V and J assigned. Such tables are incomplete; in checked studies, under half of the missing clones stem from an unresolved V gene, and the remainder is unexplained. This sample gives about 310,000 clones in total; about 91% of them show up just once. The ten largest account for 8% to 9% of the sample. The specimen was PBMCs or T cells enriched from blood (not recorded which). All receptors derive from a woman between 18 and 29 years old who had recovered from COVID-19.

This chain links TRBV7-8 with TRBJ2-2; no clear D gene. V was shortened by 6 bases and J by 4 bases, with 3 bases between the two germline ends. The CDR3 is 11 amino acids. Per germline, CDR1 SGHVS and CDR2 FQNEAQ. CDR3 amino acids: CASSLTGELFF. CDR3 sequence (DNA): TGTGCCAGCAGTCTCACCGGGGAGCTGTTTTTT.

V is TRBV4-3 and J is TRBJ2-3; D may be TRBD1 (5 bases). This CDR3 contains 15 residues. V shed 0 bases and J shed 4 bases, with 11 bases lying between them. Germline CDR1 LGHNA, CDR2 YSLEER. The CDR3 spells CASSQEQVAADTQYF. Written as DNA, the CDR3 is TGCGCCAGCAGCCAAGAACAGGTAGCCGCAGATACGCAGTATTTT.

This clone appeared a few times. This chain links TRBV12-3 or TRBV12-4 with TRBJ2-7; D may be TRBD2 (6 bases). The CDR3 length is 13 residues. V was trimmed by 5 bases and J by 2 bases, leaving 10 bases between them. The CDR3 sequence is CASSRTGAYEQYF. As DNA, the CDR3 is TGTGCCAGCAGTAGGACGGGGGCCTACGAGCAGTACTTC.

The rearrangement links TRBV15 to TRBJ2-3; TRBD1 might be the D (7 bases). The CDR3 has 16 amino acids. Trimming left V 0 bases short and J 6 bases short, with 16 bases between. CDR1 is LNHNV, CDR2 YYDKDF, per germline (reference sequence). CDR3 amino acids: CATSREGQEGTDTQYF. DNA for the CDR3: TGTGCCACCAGCAGAGAAGGACAGGAGGGGACGGATACGCAGTATTTT.

V gene TRBV6-5 combines with J gene TRBJ2-5, with 7 bases fitting TRBD2. The ends lost 1 base at V and 4 bases at J; junction bases unmatched: 9. CDR3 length: 16 residues. The germline V gene encodes CDR1 MNHEY and CDR2 SVGAGI. The CDR3 region is CASSYYAGGSAETQYF. Here the CDR3 DNA reads TGTGCCAGCAGTTACTATGCCGGGGGGTCCGCAGAGACCCAGTACTTC.

V is TRBV2 and J is TRBJ1-2; D ambiguous. This CDR3 is 13 amino acids long. Trimming took off 6 bases at V and 8 bases at J, with 16 bases between the two ends. The V gene's germline CDR1 is SNHLY and CDR2 FYNNEI. DNA of the CDR3: TGTGCCAGCAGGGCGGGCGGGCCTCCGGGCTACACCTTC. Amino acid sequence: CASRAGGPPGYTF. Supplemented by reference TRBV2 and TRBJ1-2, the full variable domain reads EPEVTQTPSHQVTQMGQEVILRCVPISNHLYFYWYRQILGQKVEFLVSFYNNEISEKSEIFDDQFSVERPDGSNFTLKIRSTKLEDSAMYFCASRAGGPPGYTFGSGTRLTVV.

The V and J genes are TRBV4-1 and TRBJ2-1, with TRBD2 matching 11 bases. Trimming at V came to 0 bases and at J to 5 bases, leaving 9 bases not matched to a gene. CDR1 and CDR2 from the germline V gene are MGHRA and YSYEKL. The CDR3 totals 18 residues. CDR3 loop: CASSQDAPLAGGHNEQFF. The DNA for the CDR3 is TGCGCCAGCAGCCAAGATGCCCCTCTAGCGGGAGGCCACAATGAGCAGTTCTTC.

This clone was recorded a few times. The rearrangement joins TRBV11-2 to TRBJ2-3; D is possibly TRBD1 (5 bases). Germline V lookup: CDR1 SGHAT, CDR2 FQNNGV. V lost 5 bases and J lost 1, with 7 bases in between. The CDR3 runs 13 residues. The CDR3 spells CASSQGGTDTQYF. The CDR3 nucleotides read TGTGCCAGCAGCCAAGGGGGCACAGATACGCAGTATTTT.

J is TRBJ2-1 and V is TRBV10-3; 12 bases are shared with TRBD2. Germline lookup yields CDR1 ENHRY and CDR2 SYGVKD. The CDR3 has 22 amino acids. V dropped 1 base and J dropped 0; count of bases not matched to a gene: 16. CDR3 sequence reads: CAISELLFRLAGDGSSYNEQFF. CDR3 nucleotides: TGTGCCATCAGTGAGTTACTATTTCGACTAGCGGGAGACGGGAGCTCCTACAATGAGCAGTTCTTC.

V usage is TRBV5-1 and J usage is TRBJ1-4; 7 nucleotides line up with TRBD1. The CDR3 length is 13 residues. With V trimmed by 3 bases and J by 5 bases, 1 base remained unmatched. The germline V gene has CDR1 SGHRS and CDR2 YFSETQ. For the CDR3, the DNA is TGCGCCAGCAGCTCGGGACAGAATGAAAAACTGTTTTTT. It is translated as CASSSGQNEKLFF.

V is TRBV2 and J is TRBJ1-6; 7 bases agree with TRBD1. V gave up 6 bases and J gave up 13 bases; unmatched junction bases: 12. This CDR3 has 14 amino acids. Germline lookup yields CDR1 SNHLY and CDR2 FYNNEI. CDR3 DNA sequence: TGTGCCAGCAGCGTGGGACAGCCAACCGCCCCCCTCCACTTT. It specifies CASSVGQPTAPLHF.

The chain carries TRBV14 and TRBJ1-1; D remains unclear. Germline V CDR1 and CDR2: SGHDN, FVKESK. V gave up 1 base and J gave up 10 bases, with 13 bases separating them. The CDR3 covers 13 residues. CDR3 region: CASSQGRSVAAFF. The CDR3 DNA reads as TGTGCCAGCAGCCAAGGAAGGAGTGTTGCAGCTTTCTTT.

The chain carries TRBV6-4 and TRBJ2-3; D may be TRBD1 (5 bases). This CDR3 is 14 amino acids long. Trimming left V 3 bases short and J 0 bases short, with 7 bases between. Germline-derived CDR1 and CDR2 are MRHNA and SNTAGT. The CDR3: CASSDRGSTDTQYF. As DNA, the CDR3 is TGTGCCAGCAGTGATAGGGGAAGCACAGATACGCAGTATTTT.

A single count supports this clone. V is TRBV6-2 or TRBV6-3 and J is TRBJ1-1; TRBD1 matches 7 bases. V dropped 2 bases and J dropped 6; count of bases not matched to a gene: 6. Germline CDR1 and CDR2: MNHEY and SVGEGT. The CDR3 contains 14 residues. The CDR3 reads CASSYGGGLSEAFF. DNA of the CDR3: TGTGCCAGCAGTTACGGAGGGGGCCTTTCTGAAGCTTTCTTT.

The chain couples TRBV5-4 to TRBJ2-1; no definite D call. Germline-derived CDR1 and CDR2 are SGHNT and YYREEE (reference sequence). Trimming took off 1 base at V and 7 bases at J, with 9 bases between the two ends. This CDR3 contains 13 residues. In DNA form, the CDR3 reads TGTGCCAGCAGCTTGTCCTACTCAAATGAGCAGTTCTTC. This gives the protein CASSLSYSNEQFF.

This chain links TRBV12-5 with TRBJ2-2; 12 bases fit TRBD2. V trimming: 6 bases; J trimming: 5 bases; junction bases outside the gene matches: 4. CDR3 length: 15 residues. Germline V lookup: CDR1 LGHNT, CDR2 FRNRAP. The CDR3 nucleotides read TGTGCTAGTGGCAGACTAGCGGGAGTTACCGGGGAGCTGTTTTTT. Its protein is CASGRLAGVTGELFF. The full variable domain, in which reference TRBV12-5 and TRBJ2-2 provide the parts outside the CDR3, is DARVTQTPRHKVTEMGQEVTMRCQPILGHNTVFWYRQTMMQGLELLAYFRNRAPLDDSGMPKDRFSAEMPDATLATLKIQPSEPRDSAVYFCASGRLAGVTGELFFGEGSRLTVL.

V usage is TRBV10-3 and J usage is TRBJ2-1, with 10 bases identical to TRBD1. The ends lost 2 bases at V and 7 bases at J; junction bases unmatched: 11. This CDR3 is 17 amino acids long. CDR1 ENHRY and CDR2 SYGVKD come from the germline V gene. The CDR3 bases are TGTGCCATCAGTGAGGAGATCGGGACAGGGGCGTCTAATGAGCAGTTCTTC. Its translation: CAISEEIGTGASNEQFF.

Note on this clone: The sample carries other DNA sequences with the same CDR3. This chain connects TRBV5-1 to TRBJ1-1; D gene uncertain. Germline CDR1 SGHRS, CDR2 YFSETQ. Trimming removed 2 bases at V and 2 bases at J, with 7 bases between. The CDR3 totals 13 residues. DNA of the CDR3: TGCGCCAGCAGCTTTCGGGGAAACACTGAAGCTTTCTTT. Translation gives CASSFRGNTEAFF.

This clone was recorded once. This rearrangement joins TRBV5-8 to TRBJ1-2; D is undetermined. The CDR3 is made up of 14 amino acids. The V gene lost 2 bases and the J gene lost 5 bases, with 13 bases spanning the gap. CDR1 is SGHTS, CDR2 YDEGEE, per germline. CDR3 in amino acids: CASSLSPREYGYTF. The CDR3 DNA reads TGTGCCAGCAGCTTATCCCCCCGCGAATATGGCTACACCTTC.

The chain joins TRBV5-6 to TRBJ2-3, with TRBD1 matching over 9 bases. The CDR3 is made up of 14 amino acids. Germline V gives CDR1 SGHDT, CDR2 YYEEEE. After removal of 5 bases from V and 0 bases from J, the junction contained 1 base not matched to a gene. CDR3 residues: CASSGTGSTDTQYF. CDR3 bases: TGTGCCAGCAGTGGGACAGGGAGCACAGATACGCAGTATTTT.

V gene TRBV29-1 combines with J gene TRBJ1-1; 7 nucleotides match TRBD1. Germline V lookup: CDR1 SQVTM, CDR2 ANQGSEA. This CDR3 region has 13 residues. The junction had 7 bases not matched to a gene; V was cut back by 3 bases and J by 6 bases. CDR3 residues: CSVEAVGGPEAFF. CDR3 nucleotide sequence: TGCAGCGTTGAGGCGGTAGGGGGCCCTGAAGCTTTCTTT.